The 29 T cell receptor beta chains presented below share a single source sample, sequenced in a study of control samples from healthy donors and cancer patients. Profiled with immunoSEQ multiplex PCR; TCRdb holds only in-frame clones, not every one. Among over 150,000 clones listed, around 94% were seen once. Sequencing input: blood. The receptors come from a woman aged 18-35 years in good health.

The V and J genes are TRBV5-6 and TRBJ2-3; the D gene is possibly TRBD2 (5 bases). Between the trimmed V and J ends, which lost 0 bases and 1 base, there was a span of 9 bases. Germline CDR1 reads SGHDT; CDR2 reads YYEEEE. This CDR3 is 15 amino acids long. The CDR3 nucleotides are TGTGCCAGCAGCTTGGGACTACTGGGCACAGATACGCAGTATTTT. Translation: CASSLGLLGTDTQYF.

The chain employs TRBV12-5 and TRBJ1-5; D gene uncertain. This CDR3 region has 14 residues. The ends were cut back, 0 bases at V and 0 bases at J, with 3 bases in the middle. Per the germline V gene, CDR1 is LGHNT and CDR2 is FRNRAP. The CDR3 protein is CASGLVRSNQPQHF. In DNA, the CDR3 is TGTGCTAGTGGTTTGGTACGTAGCAATCAGCCCCAGCATTTT.

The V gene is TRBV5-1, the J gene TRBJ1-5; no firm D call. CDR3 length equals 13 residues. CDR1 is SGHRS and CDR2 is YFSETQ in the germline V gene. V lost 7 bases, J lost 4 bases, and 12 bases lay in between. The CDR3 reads CASADFPNQPQHF. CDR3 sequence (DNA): TGCGCCAGCGCGGACTTTCCTAATCAGCCCCAGCATTTT.

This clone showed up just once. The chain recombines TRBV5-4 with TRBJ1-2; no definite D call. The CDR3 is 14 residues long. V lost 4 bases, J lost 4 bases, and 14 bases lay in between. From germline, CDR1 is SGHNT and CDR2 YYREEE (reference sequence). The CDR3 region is CASSSNLLVYGYTF. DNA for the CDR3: TGTGCCAGCAGCAGCAATTTGTTGGTCTATGGCTACACCTTC.

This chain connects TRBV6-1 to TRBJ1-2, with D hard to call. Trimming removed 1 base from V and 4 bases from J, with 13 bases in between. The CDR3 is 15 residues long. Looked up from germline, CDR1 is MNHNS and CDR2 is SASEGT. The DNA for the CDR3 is TGTGCCAGCAGTGAAGAATACGACCCGCTCTATGGCTACACCTTC. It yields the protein CASSEEYDPLYGYTF.

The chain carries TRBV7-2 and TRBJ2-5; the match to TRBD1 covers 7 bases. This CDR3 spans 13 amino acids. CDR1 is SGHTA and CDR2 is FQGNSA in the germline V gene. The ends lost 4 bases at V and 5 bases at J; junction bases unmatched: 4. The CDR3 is CASSSTGRETQYF. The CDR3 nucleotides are TGTGCCAGCAGCTCGACAGGGCGCGAGACCCAGTACTTC. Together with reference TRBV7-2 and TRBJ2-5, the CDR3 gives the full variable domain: GAGVSQSPSNKVTEKGKDVELRCDPISGHTALYWYRQSLGQGLEFLIYFQGNSAPDKSGLPSDRFSAERTGGSVSTLTIQRTQQEDSAVYLCASSSTGRETQYFGPGTRLLVL.

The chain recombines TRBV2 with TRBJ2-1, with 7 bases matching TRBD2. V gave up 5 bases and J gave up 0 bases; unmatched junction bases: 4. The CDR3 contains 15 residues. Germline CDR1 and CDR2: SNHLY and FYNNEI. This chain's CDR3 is CASSRLASSYNEQFF. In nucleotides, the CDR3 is TGTGCCAGCAGTCGACTAGCAAGCTCCTACAATGAGCAGTTCTTC.

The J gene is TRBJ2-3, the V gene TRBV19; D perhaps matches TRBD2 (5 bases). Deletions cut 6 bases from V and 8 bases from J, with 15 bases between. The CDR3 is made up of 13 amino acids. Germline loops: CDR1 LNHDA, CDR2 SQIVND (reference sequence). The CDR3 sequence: CASRAAASGTQYF. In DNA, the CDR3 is TGTGCCAGTAGAGCCGCAGCGAGCGGTACGCAGTATTTT.

CDR3 DNA: TGTGCCAGCAGCCAGAATTCAGGGAGGCGGGAGACCCAGTACTTC. Protein sequence: CASSQNSGRRETQYF. The V and J genes are TRBV11-3 and TRBJ2-5, with D tentatively TRBD2 (6 bases). The V and J ends lost 5 bases and 5 bases respectively, with 18 bases between them. The CDR3 extends over 15 amino acids. Germline V gene lookup returns CDR1 SGHNT and CDR2 YENEEA.

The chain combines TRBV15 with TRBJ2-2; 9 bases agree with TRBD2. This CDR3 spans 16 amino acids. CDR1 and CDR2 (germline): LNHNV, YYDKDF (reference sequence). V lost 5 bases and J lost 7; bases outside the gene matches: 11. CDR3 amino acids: CATSQPGLARGGELFF. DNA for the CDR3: TGTGCCACCAGCCAACCGGGACTAGCCCGGGGCGGGGAGCTGTTTTTT.

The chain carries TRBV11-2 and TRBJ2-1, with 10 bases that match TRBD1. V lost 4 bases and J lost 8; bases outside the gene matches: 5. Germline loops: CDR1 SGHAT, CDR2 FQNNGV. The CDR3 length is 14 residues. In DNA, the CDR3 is TGTGCCAGCAGCTGGACAGGGGGTCTGGATGAGCAGTTCTTC. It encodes CASSWTGGLDEQFF.

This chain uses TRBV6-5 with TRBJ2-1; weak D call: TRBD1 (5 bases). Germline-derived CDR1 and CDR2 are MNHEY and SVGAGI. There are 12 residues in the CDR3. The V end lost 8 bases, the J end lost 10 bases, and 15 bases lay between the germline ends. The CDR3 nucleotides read TGTGCCAGCTCAGGGCCCCTAAACGAGCAGTTCTTC. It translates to CASSGPLNEQFF.

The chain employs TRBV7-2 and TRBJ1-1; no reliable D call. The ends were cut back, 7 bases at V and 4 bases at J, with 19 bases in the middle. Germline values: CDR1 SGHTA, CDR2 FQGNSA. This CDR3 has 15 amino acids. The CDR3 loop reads CASKRGSQDITEAFF. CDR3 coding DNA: TGTGCCAGCAAAAGAGGTTCCCAAGATATCACTGAAGCTTTCTTT.

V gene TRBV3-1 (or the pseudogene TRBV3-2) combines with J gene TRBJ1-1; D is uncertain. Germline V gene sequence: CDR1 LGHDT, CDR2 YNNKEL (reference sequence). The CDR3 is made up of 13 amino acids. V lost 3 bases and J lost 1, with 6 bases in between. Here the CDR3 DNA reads TGTGCCAGCAGCCACAGAGGGAACACTGAAGCTTTCTTT. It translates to CASSHRGNTEAFF.

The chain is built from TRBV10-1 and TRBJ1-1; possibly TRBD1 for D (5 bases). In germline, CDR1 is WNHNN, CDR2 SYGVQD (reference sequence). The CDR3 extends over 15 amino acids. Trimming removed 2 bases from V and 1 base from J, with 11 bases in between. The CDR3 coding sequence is TGCGCCAGCAGTGAGACCCCGGGACCGAACACTGAAGCTTTCTTT. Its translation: CASSETPGPNTEAFF.

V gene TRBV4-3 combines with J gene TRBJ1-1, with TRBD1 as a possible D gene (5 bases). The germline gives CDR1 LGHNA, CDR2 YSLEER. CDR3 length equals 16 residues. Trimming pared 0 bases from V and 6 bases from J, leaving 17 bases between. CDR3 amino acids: CASSQERGFPNAEAFF. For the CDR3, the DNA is TGCGCCAGCAGCCAAGAAAGGGGTTTTCCCAACGCTGAAGCTTTCTTT.

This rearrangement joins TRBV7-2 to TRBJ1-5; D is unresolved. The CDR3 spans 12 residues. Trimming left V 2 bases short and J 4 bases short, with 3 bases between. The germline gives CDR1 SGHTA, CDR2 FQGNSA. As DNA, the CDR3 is TGTGCCAGCAGCTTACAGAATCAGCCCCAGCATTTT. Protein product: CASSLQNQPQHF. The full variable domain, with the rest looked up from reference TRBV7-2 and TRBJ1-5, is GAGVSQSPSNKVTEKGKDVELRCDPISGHTALYWYRQSLGQGLEFLIYFQGNSAPDKSGLPSDRFSAERTGGSVSTLTIQRTQQEDSAVYLCASSLQNQPQHFGDGTRLSIL.

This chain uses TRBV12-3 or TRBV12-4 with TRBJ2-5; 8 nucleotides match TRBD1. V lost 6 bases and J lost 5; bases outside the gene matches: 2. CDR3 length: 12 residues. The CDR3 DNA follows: TGTGCCAGCAGGGGACAGGCGGAGACCCAGTACTTC. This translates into CASRGQAETQYF.

In DNA form, the CDR3 reads TGTGCCAGCAGTTACACAGGGGGGGATCAGCCCCAGCATTTT. It codes for CASSYTGGDQPQHF. The chain combines TRBV7-9 with TRBJ1-5, with 8 positions matching TRBD1. There are 14 residues in the CDR3. CDR1 and CDR2 (germline): SEHNR, FQNEAQ (reference sequence). Unmatched junction bases numbered 6, after V lost 6 bases and J lost 5 bases.

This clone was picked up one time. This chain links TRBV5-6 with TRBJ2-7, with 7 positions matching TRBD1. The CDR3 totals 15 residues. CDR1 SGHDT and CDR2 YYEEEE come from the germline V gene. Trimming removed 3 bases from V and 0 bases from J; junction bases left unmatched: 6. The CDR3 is CASSWGQLSSYEQYF. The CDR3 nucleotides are TGTGCCAGCAGCTGGGGACAGCTATCCTCCTACGAGCAGTACTTC.

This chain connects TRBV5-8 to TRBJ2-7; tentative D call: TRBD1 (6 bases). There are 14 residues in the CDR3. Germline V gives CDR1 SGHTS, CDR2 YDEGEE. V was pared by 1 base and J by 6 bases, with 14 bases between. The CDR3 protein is CASSLIRQAAEQYF. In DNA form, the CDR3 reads TGTGCCAGCAGCTTGATCAGACAGGCTGCCGAGCAGTACTTC.

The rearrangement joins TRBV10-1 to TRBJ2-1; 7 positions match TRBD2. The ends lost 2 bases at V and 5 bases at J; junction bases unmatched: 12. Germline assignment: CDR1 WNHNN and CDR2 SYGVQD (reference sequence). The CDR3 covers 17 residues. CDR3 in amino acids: CASSENTMAGAHNEQFF. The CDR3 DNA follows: TGCGCCAGCAGTGAGAATACAATGGCGGGAGCCCACAATGAGCAGTTCTTC.

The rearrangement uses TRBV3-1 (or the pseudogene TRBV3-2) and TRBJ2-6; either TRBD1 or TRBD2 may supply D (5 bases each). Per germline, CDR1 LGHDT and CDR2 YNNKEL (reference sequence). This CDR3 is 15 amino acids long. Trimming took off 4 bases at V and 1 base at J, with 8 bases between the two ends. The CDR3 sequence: CASSLGASGANVLTF. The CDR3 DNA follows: TGTGCCAGCAGCCTCGGGGCTTCTGGGGCCAACGTCCTGACTTTC.

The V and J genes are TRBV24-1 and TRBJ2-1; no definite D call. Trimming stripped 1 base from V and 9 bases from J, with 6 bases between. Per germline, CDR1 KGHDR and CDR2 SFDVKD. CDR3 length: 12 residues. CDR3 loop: CATSDLGGEQFF. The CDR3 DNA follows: TGTGCCACCAGTGATTTAGGCGGTGAGCAGTTCTTC.

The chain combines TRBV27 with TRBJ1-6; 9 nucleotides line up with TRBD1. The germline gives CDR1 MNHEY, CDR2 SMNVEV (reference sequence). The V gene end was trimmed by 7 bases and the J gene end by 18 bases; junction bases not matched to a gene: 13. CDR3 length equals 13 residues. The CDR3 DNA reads TGTGCCAGCAAGGGACAGGGAGAAAGGTTGAACCACTTT. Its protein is CASKGQGERLNHF.

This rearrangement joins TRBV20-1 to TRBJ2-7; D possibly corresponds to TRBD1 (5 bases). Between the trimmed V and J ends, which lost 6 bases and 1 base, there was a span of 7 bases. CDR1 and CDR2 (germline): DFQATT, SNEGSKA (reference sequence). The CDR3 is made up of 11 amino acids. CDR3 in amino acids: CSAGLSYEQYF. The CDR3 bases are TGCAGTGCGGGGCTGTCCTACGAGCAGTACTTC.

The CDR3 nucleotides are TGTGCCAGCAGCTTAGCCTCTTCTGCTAGCTATGGCTACACCTTC. This encodes CASSLASSASYGYTF. The J gene is TRBJ1-2, the V gene TRBV7-2; D is uncertain. Germline V CDR1 and CDR2: SGHTA, FQGNSA. V dropped 0 bases and J dropped 4 bases, with 12 bases sitting between them. The length of the CDR3 is 15 residues.

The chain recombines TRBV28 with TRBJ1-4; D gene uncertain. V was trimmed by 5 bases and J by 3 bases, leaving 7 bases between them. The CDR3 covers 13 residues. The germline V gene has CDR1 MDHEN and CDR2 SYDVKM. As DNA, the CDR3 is TGTGCCAGCAGTAGAACGCCTAATGAAAAACTGTTTTTT. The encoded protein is CASSRTPNEKLFF.

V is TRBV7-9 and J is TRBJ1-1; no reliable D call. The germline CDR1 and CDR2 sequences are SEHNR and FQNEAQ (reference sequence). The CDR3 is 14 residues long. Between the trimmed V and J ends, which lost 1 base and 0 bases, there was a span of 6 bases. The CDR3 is CASSLGLMNTEAFF. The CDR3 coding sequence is TGTGCCAGCAGCTTAGGACTGATGAACACTGAAGCTTTCTTT.